These 22 T cell receptor beta chains came from one sample sequenced in a study of CD8 T cells in Susac syndrome. Random-hexamer reverse transcription was applied to roughly 0.5 to 1 ug RNA. TCRdb fed the immunoSEQ multiplex PCR reads into MiXCR, producing one record per CDR3 protein. Of a few hundred thousand distinct CDR3 sequences in the sample, 75% to 85% were seen once. What was sequenced was CD8+ T cells from PBMCs. Receptors originate from a human donor with multiple sclerosis.

This chain connects TRBV7-2 to TRBJ2-7, with D perhaps TRBD2 (5 bases). CDR3 length: 14 amino acids. Germline CDR1 SGHTA, CDR2 FQGNSA. V lost 1 base to trimming and J lost 0 bases, with 7 bases between them. As DNA, the CDR3 is TGTGCCAGCAGCTTAGTTCGGGACTCCTACGAGCAGTACTTC. Its protein is CASSLVRDSYEQYF.

The V and J genes are TRBV9 and TRBJ2-3, with D hard to call. The germline V gene encodes CDR1 SGDLS and CDR2 YYNGEE. The CDR3 is 13 residues long. V was clipped by 0 bases and J by 6 bases, with 8 bases between them. DNA of the CDR3: TGTGCCAGCAGCGTAGCCCCCAAGGATACGCAGTATTTT. Translation: CASSVAPKDTQYF.

The V call is TRBV20-1, the J call TRBJ2-3; D gene unclear. The CDR3 runs 12 residues. Deletions cut 3 bases from V and 2 bases from J, with 6 bases between. From germline, CDR1 is DFQATT and CDR2 SNEGSKA (reference sequence). The CDR3 region has the DNA TGCAGTGCTAGGGCGGCCACAGATACGCAGTATTTT. Its protein product is CSARAATDTQYF.

V is TRBV18 and J is TRBJ2-3, with no clear D. Per germline, CDR1 KGHSH and CDR2 LQKENI. V lost 3 bases and J 5 bases, leaving 9 bases between the germline ends. This CDR3 has 13 residues. The CDR3 spells CASSPGFEDTQYF. CDR3 coding DNA: TGTGCCAGCTCACCCGGGTTCGAAGATACGCAGTATTTT.

There are a few counts of this clonotype. The chain joins TRBV7-9 to TRBJ2-1; 10 bases agree with TRBD2. This CDR3 is 16 amino acids long. With V trimmed by 3 bases and J by 6 bases, 8 bases remained unmatched. Per the germline V gene, CDR1 is SEHNR and CDR2 is FQNEAQ (reference sequence). The CDR3 bases are TGTGCCAGCAGCTTCCTCCGTCGGACTAGCGGCAATGAGCAGTTCTTC. Amino acids: CASSFLRRTSGNEQFF.

J is TRBJ2-1 and V is TRBV5-1; TRBD2 might be the D (5 bases). Trimming took 2 bases from V and 0 from J, leaving 15 bases between them. Germline values: CDR1 SGHRS, CDR2 YFSETQ. The CDR3 runs 17 residues. In nucleotides, the CDR3 is TGCGCCAGCAGCTTTCCCATGGACTCCATCTCCTACAATGAGCAGTTCTTC. It specifies CASSFPMDSISYNEQFF.

The rearrangement uses TRBV14 and TRBJ2-1; TRBD2 agrees at 7 bases. The CDR3 runs to 13 residues. Per the germline V gene, CDR1 is SGHDN and CDR2 is FVKESK. Unmatched junction bases numbered 9, after V lost 8 bases and J lost 8 bases. The CDR3 coding sequence is TGTGCCAGCGCCCAAGCGAGCGGGGATGAGCAGTTCTTC. Translation gives CASAQASGDEQFF.

This clonotype has a handful of counts. This chain uses TRBV11-2 with TRBJ2-1, with 12 bases lining up with TRBD2. Germline V gene data show CDR1 as SGHAT and CDR2 as FQNNGV. Germline trimming cut 4 bases from V and 0 bases from J; bases unmatched to any gene: 4. The CDR3 contains 17 residues. The CDR3 loop is CASSSGLAGSSYNEQFF. CDR3 coding DNA: TGTGCCAGCAGCTCAGGACTAGCGGGGAGCTCCTACAATGAGCAGTTCTTC. The variable domain in full, with the rest retrieved from reference TRBV11-2 and TRBJ2-1, is EAGVAQSPRYKIIEKRQSVAFWCNPISGHATLYWYQQILGQGPKLLIQFQNNGVVDDSQLPKDRFSAERLKGVDSTLKIQPAKLEDSAVYLCASSSGLAGSSYNEQFFGPGTRLTVL.

CDR3 DNA: TGCAGTGCTAGAGATTCTCGTGACAAAACGAACACCGGGGAGCTGTTTTTT. Protein sequence: CSARDSRDKTNTGELFF. The chain is built from TRBV20-1 and TRBJ2-2; D call uncertain. CDR1 is DFQATT, CDR2 SNEGSKA, per germline (reference sequence). CDR3 size: 17 residues. V was cut by 0 bases and J by 0 bases, with 14 bases left in between.

This CDR3 is CAIRTSGTYEQYF. CDR3 coding DNA: TGTGCCATCCGGACTAGCGGGACCTACGAGCAGTACTTC. The chain joins TRBV21-1 to TRBJ2-7; the table calls TRBD2, which could not be checked here. TRBV21-1 is listed as a pseudogene. The CDR3 runs 13 residues.

The V call is TRBV11-2, the J call TRBJ2-7; D is unresolved. The germline V and J ends were trimmed by 0 bases and 3 bases, with 18 bases remaining between them. The CDR3 contains 17 residues. Germline V lookup: CDR1 SGHAT, CDR2 FQNNGV. CDR3 sequence (DNA): TGTGCCAGCAGCTTAGATCTCCATAGTTGGGGTAACTACGAGCAGTACTTC. Amino acids: CASSLDLHSWGNYEQYF.

This sequence joins TRBV30 and TRBJ1-2; 8 bases agree with TRBD1. The germline V gene encodes CDR1 GTSNPN and CDR2 SVGIG (reference sequence). This CDR3 has 15 residues. Unmatched junction bases numbered 14, after V lost 3 bases and J lost 8 bases. The CDR3 here is CAWRPEGFRGLGYTF. For the CDR3, the DNA is TGTGCCTGGAGACCCGAAGGTTTCAGGGGGCTCGGCTACACCTTC. Complete variable domain (other parts from reference TRBV30 and TRBJ1-2): SQTIHQWPATLVQPVGSPLSLECTVEGTSNPNLYWYRQAAGRGLQLLFYSVGIGQISSEVPQNLSASRPQDRQFILSSKKLLLSDSGFYLCAWRPEGFRGLGYTFGSGTRLTVV.

V is TRBV20-1 and J is TRBJ2-3; TRBD1 aligns across 8 bases. The CDR3 contains 15 residues. In germline, CDR1 is DFQATT, CDR2 SNEGSKA (reference sequence). V lost 0 bases to trimming and J lost 4 bases; unmatched junction nucleotides: 6. CDR3 residues: CSARDQGAIADTQYF. The CDR3 nucleotides read TGCAGTGCTAGAGATCAGGGGGCGATCGCAGATACGCAGTATTTT.

This chain connects TRBV4-1 to TRBJ2-2; 10 positions agree with TRBD1. CDR3 length equals 19 residues. Germline loops: CDR1 MGHRA, CDR2 YSYEKL. Germline trimming cut 0 bases from V and 5 bases from J; bases unmatched to any gene: 12. The CDR3 DNA reads as TGCGCCAGCAGCCAAGATCTGCCTTGGGACAGGGGAGGGACCGGGGAGCTGTTTTTT. As protein: CASSQDLPWDRGGTGELFF.

In its sample, this clonotype was seen a few times. This rearrangement joins TRBV6-1 to TRBJ2-2; the D gene is possibly TRBD2 (7 bases). CDR3 length: 15 residues. Looked up from germline, CDR1 is MNHNS and CDR2 is SASEGT. The V and J ends lost 7 bases and 6 bases respectively, with 18 bases between them. The CDR3 DNA sequence: TGTGCCAGCACCAGCATGGCGGGGGCCCCCGGGGAGCTGTTTTTT. Its protein is CASTSMAGAPGELFF.

V gene TRBV6-6 combines with J gene TRBJ2-1, with D possibly TRBD2 on 6 matching bases. From germline, CDR1 is MNHNY and CDR2 SVGAGI (reference sequence). Trimming pared 0 bases from V and 10 bases from J, leaving 16 bases between. The CDR3 consists of 15 residues. The CDR3, as DNA: TGTGCCAGCAGTTACTCAGGGACTTCGACGTGGGAGCAGTTCTTC. Protein: CASSYSGTSTWEQFF.

V usage is TRBV28 and J usage is TRBJ1-1; D remains ambiguous. Germline lookup yields CDR1 MDHEN and CDR2 SYDVKM. The CDR3 loop spans 12 amino acids. Trimming left V 3 bases short and J 5 bases short, with 7 bases between. The CDR3 nucleotides read TGTGCCAGCAGTTTTATTAGTACTGAAGCTTTCTTT. This encodes CASSFISTEAFF.

This clonotype was seen more than once but under ten times. The V call is TRBV9, the J call TRBJ1-1, with D uncertain. The CDR3 runs to 13 residues. The germline gives CDR1 SGDLS, CDR2 YYNGEE. Trimming removed 3 bases from V and 6 bases from J, with 12 bases in between. CDR3 sequence reads: CASSGGPLPEAFF. In nucleotides, the CDR3 is TGTGCCAGCAGCGGAGGGCCTCTACCTGAAGCTTTCTTT.

The genes are TRBV27 and TRBJ2-3, with TRBD2 identical over 7 bases. The germline V gene has CDR1 MNHEY and CDR2 SMNVEV (reference sequence). This CDR3 comprises 12 residues. The J segment lost 10 bases and the V segment lost 5 bases, leaving 6 bases of the junction unmatched. CDR3 region: CASSPGLGAQYF. The CDR3 nucleotides are TGTGCCAGCAGTCCAGGACTAGGGGCGCAGTATTTT.

This sequence joins TRBV30 and TRBJ2-1, with D uncertain. V was trimmed by 4 bases and J by 9 bases, leaving 13 bases between them. CDR1 is GTSNPN and CDR2 is SVGIG in the germline V gene (reference sequence). There are 12 residues in the CDR3. The CDR3 is CAWTPSGLEQFF. DNA of the CDR3: TGTGCCTGGACTCCCTCCGGCCTTGAGCAGTTCTTC.

J is TRBJ2-1 and V is TRBV4-2; 7 bases line up with TRBD2. Trimming took 4 bases from V and 6 from J; bases not matched to a gene: 6. The CDR3 runs to 14 residues. Germline lookup yields CDR1 LGHNA and CDR2 YNFKEQ. The CDR3: CASSPLTSANEQFF. In nucleotides, the CDR3 is TGTGCCAGCAGCCCCCTTACTAGCGCCAATGAGCAGTTCTTC.

The J gene is TRBJ1-1, the V gene TRBV18; D unclear. There are 14 residues in the CDR3. Trimming removed 6 bases at V and 1 base at J, with 12 bases between. Germline V gene sequence: CDR1 KGHSH, CDR2 LQKENI. CDR3 DNA: TGTGCCAGCTCCCCCGGTCCGGGGAACACTGAAGCTTTCTTT. Translated: CASSPGPGNTEAFF.